Presented here are 20 T cell receptor beta chains from one specimen sequenced in a study of cytomegalovirus exposure and HLA in healthy donors. With 60 Vbeta and 13 Jbeta primers, the PCR was carried out. The assay was immunoSEQ multiplex PCR, and TCRdb's table has in-frame clones only and misses some. The data hold approximately 270,000 clones, with 80% observed a single time. The sample comprised PBMCs. These receptors all come from a girl aged 2 to 9 in good health and CMV-seronegative.

V gene TRBV7-9 combines with J gene TRBJ1-3; TRBD1 is a possible D gene (5 bases). The length of the CDR3 is 16 residues. Trimming took off 3 bases at V and 0 bases at J, with 12 bases between the two ends. The germline V gene encodes CDR1 SEHNR and CDR2 FQNEAQ (reference sequence). The CDR3 bases are TGTGCCAGCAGCTTGGCGGGGGGAAGCTCTGGAAACACCATATATTTT. It translates to CASSLAGGSSGNTIYF.

This CDR3 is CASSFRGRDRNQPQHF. CDR3 nucleotides: TGTGCCAGTAGTTTCCGGGGGAGGGATCGCAATCAGCCCCAGCATTTT. This chain links TRBV19 with TRBJ1-5; tentatively, D is TRBD1 (5 bases). This CDR3 is built from 16 residues. Germline V gene data show CDR1 as LNHDA and CDR2 as SQIVND (reference sequence). V lost 5 bases and J lost 2, with 16 bases in between.

The rearrangement links TRBV6-1 to TRBJ1-2; D gene ambiguous. The V end was cut by 0 bases, the J end by 2 bases, with 13 bases between. Per the germline V gene, CDR1 is MNHNS and CDR2 is SASEGT. This CDR3 spans 16 amino acids. The CDR3 DNA sequence: TGTGCCAGCAGTGAAGCGTCTCAGCCAGCGAACTATGGCTACACCTTC. It translates to CASSEASQPANYGYTF.

This chain connects TRBV7-2 to TRBJ2-3; perhaps TRBD2 as D (6 bases). Germline V gene data show CDR1 as SGHTA and CDR2 as FQGNSA. The CDR3 length is 15 residues. Trimming shortened V by 2 bases and J by 5 bases, and 14 bases separated the two germline ends. As DNA, the CDR3 is TGTGCCAGCAGCTTAAGCGTACTAGCCGGAGATACGCAGTATTTT. Protein product: CASSLSVLAGDTQYF.

The chain uses TRBV7-9 and TRBJ2-2, with 8 positions matching TRBD2. This CDR3 comprises 15 residues. J gave up 5 bases and V 5 bases, and 7 bases lay outside the gene matches. CDR1 SEHNR and CDR2 FQNEAQ come from the germline V gene (reference sequence). CDR3: CASSLRLAITGELFF. As DNA, the CDR3 is TGTGCCAGCAGCCTAAGACTAGCGATTACCGGGGAGCTGTTTTTT.

This clone came up once. This chain joins TRBV6-6 and TRBJ2-1, with D maybe TRBD2 (5 bases). This CDR3 is built from 15 residues. CDR1 is MNHNY, CDR2 SVGAGI, per germline (reference sequence). V shed 8 bases and J shed 2 bases, with 16 bases lying between them. The CDR3 DNA reads TGTGCCAGCGGCTCTGAGAGGGCCCCCTACAATGAGCAGTTCTTC. It codes for CASGSERAPYNEQFF.

The chain couples TRBV7-9 to TRBJ2-3; no reliable D call. The germline V and J ends were trimmed by 5 bases and 1 base, with 10 bases remaining between them. The germline CDR1 and CDR2 sequences are SEHNR and FQNEAQ (reference sequence). The CDR3 totals 14 residues. CDR3 nucleotides: TGTGCCAGCAGCAACATGGTACGCACAGATACGCAGTATTTT. It specifies CASSNMVRTDTQYF.

This chain links TRBV7-9 with TRBJ1-3, with D possibly being TRBD1 (6 bases). Per germline, CDR1 SEHNR and CDR2 FQNEAQ (reference sequence). The ends were cut back, 5 bases at V and 0 bases at J, with 14 bases in the middle. This CDR3 region has 16 residues. In nucleotides, the CDR3 is TGTGCCAGCAGCGTAAGTTCGGACAGCTCTGGAAACACCATATATTTT. It codes for CASSVSSDSSGNTIYF.

This CDR3 reads CASSLEGRVTDTQYF. CDR3 sequence (DNA): TGTGCCAGCAGCTTAGAAGGGCGGGTCACAGATACGCAGTATTTT. V and J are TRBV7-9 and TRBJ2-3, with D tentatively TRBD2 (5 bases). Per the germline V gene, CDR1 is SEHNR and CDR2 is FQNEAQ (reference sequence). Deletions cut 1 base from V and 2 bases from J, with 10 bases between. The CDR3 consists of 15 residues.

This chain joins TRBV19 and TRBJ1-5; D might be TRBD1 (6 bases). CDR3 length equals 14 residues. Trimming cost V 8 bases and J 4 bases, with 15 bases left between them. Germline assignment: CDR1 LNHDA and CDR2 SQIVND (reference sequence). The CDR3 coding sequence is TGTGCCAGTTCCGGACAGAGCCTGAATCAGCCCCAGCATTTT. It is translated as CASSGQSLNQPQHF.

In DNA form, the CDR3 reads TGCGCCAGCAGCCAGGCCTTAAACGGGGTAGCGGGGGTTCGGGAGACCCAGTACTTC. This codes for CASSQALNGVAGVRETQYF. This chain joins TRBV4-1 and TRBJ2-5; 9 nucleotides align to TRBD2. In germline, CDR1 is MGHRA, CDR2 YSYEKL. The J segment lost 5 bases and the V segment lost 3 bases, leaving 19 bases of the junction unmatched. This CDR3 is 19 amino acids long.

The gene calls are TRBV28 and TRBJ2-7; D is unresolved. The V and J ends lost 4 bases and 0 bases respectively, with 10 bases between them. CDR1 MDHEN and CDR2 SYDVKM come from the germline V gene. The CDR3 runs to 14 residues. CDR3 loop: CASSYERNSYEQYF. Written as DNA, the CDR3 is TGTGCCAGCAGTTATGAGCGAAACTCCTACGAGCAGTACTTC.

This clone was found a few times. The V call is TRBV6-1, the J call TRBJ1-5; 7 nucleotides match TRBD1. CDR1 and CDR2 (germline): MNHNS, SASEGT. Trimming cost V 8 bases and J 6 bases; bases outside gene matches: 10. This CDR3 comprises 14 residues. The CDR3 loop is CASEGQKGGQPQHF. The CDR3 DNA reads TGTGCCAGCGAGGGACAGAAAGGAGGTCAGCCCCAGCATTTT.

The chain uses TRBV7-9 and TRBJ2-1, with 8 bases lining up with TRBD2. The CDR3 is 15 amino acids. The V gene end was trimmed by 6 bases and the J gene end by 11 bases; junction bases not matched to a gene: 15. Germline CDR1 is SEHNR and CDR2 is FQNEAQ (reference sequence). CDR3 amino acids: CASSLTGLAAKQQFF. The DNA of the CDR3 is TGTGCCAGCAGTCTCACAGGACTAGCAGCCAAACAGCAGTTCTTC.

This clone has a single count. The chain links TRBV18 to TRBJ2-7; 11 nucleotides match TRBD2. The CDR3 loop spans 15 amino acids. V shed 4 bases, J shed 0 bases, and the junction held 2 bases outside the gene matches. Germline CDR1 and CDR2: KGHSH and LQKENI. The CDR3 here is CASSRLAGFSYEQYF. The CDR3 nucleotides read TGTGCCAGCTCACGACTAGCGGGATTCTCCTACGAGCAGTACTTC.

Worth noting for this clone: Mismatch with germline at one junction end may stem from a read error. This chain joins TRBV7-9 and TRBJ1-5; 8 nucleotides align to TRBD1. The CDR3 is 13 residues long. The germline gives CDR1 SEHNR, CDR2 FQNEAQ (reference sequence). CDR3 nucleotides: TGTTCCAGCAGCTCACAGGGGGAACAGCCCCAGCATTTT. Its translation: CSSSSQGEQPQHF. Looking up the rest from reference TRBV7-9 and TRBJ1-5 gives the full variable domain: DTGVSQNPRHKITKRGQNVTFRCDPISEHNRLYWYRQTLGQGPEFLTYFQNEAQLEKSRLLSDRFSAERPKGSFSTLEIQRTEQGDSAMYLCSSSSQGEQPQHFGDGTRLSIL.

The V gene is TRBV18, the J gene TRBJ2-7, with TRBD2 matching 8 bases. The CDR3 is 15 amino acids. The ends lost 2 bases at V and 2 bases at J; junction bases unmatched: 5. Germline V gives CDR1 KGHSH, CDR2 LQKENI. The CDR3 region is CASSPGTSKTYEQYF. The CDR3 DNA sequence: TGTGCCAGCTCACCAGGGACTAGTAAGACCTACGAGCAGTACTTC.

The chain joins TRBV28 to TRBJ1-1; 7 bases align to TRBD1. V was clipped by 6 bases and J by 5 bases; unmatched bases: 15. CDR1 is MDHEN and CDR2 is SYDVKM in the germline V gene. This CDR3 is 16 amino acids long. CDR3 DNA sequence: TGTGCCAGCAGCTCTCAAGAGACAGGGAGTGGGACTGAAGCTTTCTTT. Its protein is CASSSQETGSGTEAFF.

V usage is TRBV2 and J usage is TRBJ1-1, with TRBD1 matching 11 bases. V lost 9 bases and J lost 7; bases outside the gene matches: 13. The germline CDR1 and CDR2 sequences are SNHLY and FYNNEI. This CDR3 is 15 amino acids long. The CDR3 region has the DNA TGTGCCAGTTACAGCCTGGGACAGGGGGTTAGTGAAGCTTTCTTT. Its protein product is CASYSLGQGVSEAFF.

The V call is TRBV2, the J call TRBJ1-5; tentatively, D is TRBD1 (6 bases). There are 14 residues in the CDR3. V was trimmed by 6 bases and J by 5 bases, leaving 14 bases between them. Germline V gives CDR1 SNHLY, CDR2 FYNNEI. This chain's CDR3 is CASSVRGRDQPQHF. The CDR3 bases are TGTGCCAGCAGCGTTAGGGGGAGGGATCAGCCCCAGCATTTT.